The TCR beta chain described here comes from a study of beta chain features in type 1 diabetes. Whole-study findings and limits: Among all four CD4+ subsets, Type 1 diabetes patients had TCRB CDR3s that were moderately but significantly shorter.

TCRB transcripts that were expressed got sequenced, as all of the isolated RNA had been reverse transcribed. Method: immunoSEQ multiplex PCR; TCRdb's copy keeps in-frame clones and lacks some. The data show 95,000 to 150,000 clones, 15% to 20% seen once. The J segment lost 2 bases and the V segment lost 0 bases, leaving 2 bases of the junction unmatched. The length of the CDR3 is 17 residues. From germline, CDR1 is SGHRS and CDR2 YFSETQ. With respect to this clone: Its antigen is not known.

The sample consisted of central memory CD4+ T cells from blood. This receptor was obtained from a young man with type 1 diabetes. The chain is built from TRBV5-1 and TRBJ2-2; TRBD1 matches at 12 bases. The CDR3 DNA reads as TGCGCCAGCAGCTTGGTCGGGACAGGGGGCAACACCGGGGAGCTGTTTTTT. This encodes CASSLVGTGGNTGELFF.